These 2 T cell receptor beta chains were sequenced from one sample in a study of OX40 agonist ivuxolimab in advanced cancers. Sequencing was performed with immunoSEQ multiplex PCR; in TCRdb, only in-frame clones are kept and a portion is missing. The sample comprises 20,000 to 25,000 clones, 83% of which are singletons, and roughly 20% rests with the top ten. The sample was CD4+ or CD8+ T cells sorted from blood, taken in a trial of the OX40 agonist ivuxolimab. The receptors here all came from an adult with an advanced solid tumor such as melanoma, head and neck, liver or kidney cancer.

The CDR3 DNA reads as TGTGCCAGTAGTATAGTTGGAGGCAGCTCCTACGAGCAGTACTTC. Translated: CASSIVGGSSYEQYF. The chain uses TRBV19 and TRBJ2-7; possible D gene TRBD2, 5 bases. CDR3 length equals 15 residues. The V gene lost 1 base and the J gene lost 0 bases, with 10 bases spanning the gap. Germline assignment: CDR1 LNHDA and CDR2 SQIVND (reference sequence).

The chain couples TRBV29-1 to TRBJ1-1, with D hard to call. The CDR3 is 11 residues long. Trimming took 7 bases from V and 0 from J, leaving 6 bases between them. CDR1 SQVTM and CDR2 ANQGSEA come from the germline V gene. CDR3 coding DNA: TGCAGCGGGAAGATGAACACTGAAGCTTTCTTT. It codes for CSGKMNTEAFF. Filled out from reference TRBV29-1 and TRBJ1-1, the complete variable domain reads SAVISQKPSRDICQRGTSLTIQCQVDSQVTMMFWYRQQPGQSLTLIATANQGSEATYESGFVIDKFPISRPNLTFSTLTVSNMSPEDSSIYLCSGKMNTEAFFGQGTRLTVV.